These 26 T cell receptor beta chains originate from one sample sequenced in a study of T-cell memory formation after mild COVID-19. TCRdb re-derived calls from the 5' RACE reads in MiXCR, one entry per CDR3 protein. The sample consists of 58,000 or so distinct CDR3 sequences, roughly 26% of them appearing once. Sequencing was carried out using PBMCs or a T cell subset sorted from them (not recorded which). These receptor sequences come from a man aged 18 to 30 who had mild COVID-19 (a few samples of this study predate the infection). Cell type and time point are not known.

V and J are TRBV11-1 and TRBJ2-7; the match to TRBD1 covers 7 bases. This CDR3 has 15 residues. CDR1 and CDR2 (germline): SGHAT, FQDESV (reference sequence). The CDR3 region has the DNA TGTGCAAGCAGCGTTACGACAGGGATAAGCTACGAGCAGTACGTC. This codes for CASSVTTGISYEQYV.

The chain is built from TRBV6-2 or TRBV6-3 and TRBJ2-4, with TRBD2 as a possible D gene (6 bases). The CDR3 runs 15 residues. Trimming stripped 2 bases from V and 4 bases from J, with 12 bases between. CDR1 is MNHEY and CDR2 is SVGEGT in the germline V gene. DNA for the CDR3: TGTGCCAGCAGTTACGGGATAGCGGAAAAAAACATTCAGTACTTC. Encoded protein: CASSYGIAEKNIQYF.

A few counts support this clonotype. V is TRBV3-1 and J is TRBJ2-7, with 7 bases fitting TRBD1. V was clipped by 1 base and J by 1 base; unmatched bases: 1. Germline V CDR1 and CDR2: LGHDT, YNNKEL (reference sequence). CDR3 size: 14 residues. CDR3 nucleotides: TGTGCCAGCAGCCAAGGACAGGGATCCTACGAGCAGTACGTC. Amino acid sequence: CASSQGQGSYEQYV.

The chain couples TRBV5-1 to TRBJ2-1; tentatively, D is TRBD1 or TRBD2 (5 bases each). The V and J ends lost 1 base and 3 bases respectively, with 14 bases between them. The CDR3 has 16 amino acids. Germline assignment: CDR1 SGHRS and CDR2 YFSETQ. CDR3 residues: CASSLFGAGSYNEQFF. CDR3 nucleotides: TGCGCCAGCAGCTTGTTTGGGGCGGGCAGCTACAATGAGCAGTTCTTC. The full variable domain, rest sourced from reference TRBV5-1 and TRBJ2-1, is KAGVTQTPRYLIKTRGQQVTLSCSPISGHRSVSWYQQTPGQGLQFLFEYFSETQRNKGNFPGRFSGRQFSNSRSEMNVSTLELGDSALYLCASSLFGAGSYNEQFFGPGTRLTVL.

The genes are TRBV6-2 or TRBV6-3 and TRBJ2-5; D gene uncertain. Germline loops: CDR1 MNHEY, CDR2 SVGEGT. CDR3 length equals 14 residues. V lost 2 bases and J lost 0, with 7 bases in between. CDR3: CASSYLGYQETQYF. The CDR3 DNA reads TGTGCCAGCAGTTACCTGGGGTACCAAGAGACCCAGTACTTC.

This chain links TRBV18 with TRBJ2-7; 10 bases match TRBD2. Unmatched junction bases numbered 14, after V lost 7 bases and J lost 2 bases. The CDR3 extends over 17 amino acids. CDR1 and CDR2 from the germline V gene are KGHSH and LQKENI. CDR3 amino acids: CASFKGVAGGLTYEQYF. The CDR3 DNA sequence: TGTGCCAGCTTCAAGGGTGTAGCGGGGGGCTTAACCTACGAGCAGTACTTC. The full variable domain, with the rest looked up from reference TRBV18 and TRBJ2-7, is NAGVMQNPRHLVRRRGQEARLRCSPMKGHSHVYWYRQLPEEGLKFMVYLQKENIIDESGMPKERFSAEFPKEGPSILRIQQVVRGDSAAYFCASFKGVAGGLTYEQYFGPGTRLTVT.

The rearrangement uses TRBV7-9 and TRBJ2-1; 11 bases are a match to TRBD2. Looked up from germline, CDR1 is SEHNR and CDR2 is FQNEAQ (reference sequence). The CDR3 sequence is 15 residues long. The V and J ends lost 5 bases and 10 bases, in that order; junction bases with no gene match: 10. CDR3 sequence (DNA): TGTGCCAGCAGCCTCCGGGTAGCGGGGGGGCAGGAGCAGTTCTTC. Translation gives CASSLRVAGGQEQFF.

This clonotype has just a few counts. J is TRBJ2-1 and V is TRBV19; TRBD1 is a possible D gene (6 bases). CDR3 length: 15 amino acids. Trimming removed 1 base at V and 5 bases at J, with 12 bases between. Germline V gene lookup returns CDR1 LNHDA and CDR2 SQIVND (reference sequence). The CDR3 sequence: CASSIGPGQNNEQFF. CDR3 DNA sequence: TGTGCCAGTAGTATAGGTCCAGGACAGAACAATGAGCAGTTCTTC.

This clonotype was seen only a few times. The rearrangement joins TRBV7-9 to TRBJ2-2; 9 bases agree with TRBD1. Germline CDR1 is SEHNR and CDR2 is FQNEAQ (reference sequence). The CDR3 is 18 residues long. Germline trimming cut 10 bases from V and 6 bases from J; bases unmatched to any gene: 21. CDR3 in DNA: TGTGCCACCCCATCGGTCCGGGACAGGGTATGGAAGGCCGGGGAGCTGTTTTTT. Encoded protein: CATPSVRDRVWKAGELFF.

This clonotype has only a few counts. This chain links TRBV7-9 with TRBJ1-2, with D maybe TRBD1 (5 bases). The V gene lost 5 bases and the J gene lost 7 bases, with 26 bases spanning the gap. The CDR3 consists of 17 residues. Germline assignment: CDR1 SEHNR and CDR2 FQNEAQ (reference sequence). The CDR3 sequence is CASSRLPRDQRGAGYTF. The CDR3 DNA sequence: TGTGCCAGCAGCCGTCTTCCCCGAGATCAAAGGGGCGCTGGCTACACCTTC.

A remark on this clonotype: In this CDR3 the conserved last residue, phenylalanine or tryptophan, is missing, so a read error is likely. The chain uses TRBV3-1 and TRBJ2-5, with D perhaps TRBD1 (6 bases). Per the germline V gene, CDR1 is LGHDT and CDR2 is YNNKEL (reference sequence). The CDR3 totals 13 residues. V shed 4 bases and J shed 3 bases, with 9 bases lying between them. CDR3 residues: CASSRQDKETQYV. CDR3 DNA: TGTGCCAGCAGCCGACAGGACAAAGAGACCCAGTACGTC.

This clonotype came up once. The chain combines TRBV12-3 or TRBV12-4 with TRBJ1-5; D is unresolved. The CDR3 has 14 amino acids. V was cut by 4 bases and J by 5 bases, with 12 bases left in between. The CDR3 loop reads CASSSGLNDQPQHF. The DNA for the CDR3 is TGTGCCAGCAGTTCAGGACTGAACGATCAGCCCCAGCATTTT.

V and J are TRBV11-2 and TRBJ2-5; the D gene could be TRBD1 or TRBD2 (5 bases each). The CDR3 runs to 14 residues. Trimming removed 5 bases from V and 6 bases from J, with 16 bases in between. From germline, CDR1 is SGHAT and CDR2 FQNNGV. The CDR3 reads CASSPSGGLKTQYF. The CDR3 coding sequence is TGTGCCAGCAGCCCCTCTGGGGGTCTAAAGACCCAGTACTTC.

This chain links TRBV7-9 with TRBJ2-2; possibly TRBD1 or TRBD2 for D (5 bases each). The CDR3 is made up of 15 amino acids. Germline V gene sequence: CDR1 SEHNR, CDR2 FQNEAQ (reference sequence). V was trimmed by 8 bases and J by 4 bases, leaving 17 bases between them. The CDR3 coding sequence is TGTGCCAGCGATTCCGGGGCCTCTGGCACCGGGGAGCTGTTTTTT. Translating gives CASDSGASGTGELFF.

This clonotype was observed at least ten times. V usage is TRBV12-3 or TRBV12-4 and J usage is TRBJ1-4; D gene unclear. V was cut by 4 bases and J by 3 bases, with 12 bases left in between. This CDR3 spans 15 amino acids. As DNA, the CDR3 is TGTGCCAGCAGTTATCCCAACTTGGCTAATGAAAAACTGTTTTTT. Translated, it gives CASSYPNLANEKLFF.

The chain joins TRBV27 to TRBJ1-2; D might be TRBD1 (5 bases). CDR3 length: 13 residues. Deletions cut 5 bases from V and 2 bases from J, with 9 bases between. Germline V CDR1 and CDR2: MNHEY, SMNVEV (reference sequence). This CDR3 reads CASSVRVNYGYTF. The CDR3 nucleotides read TGTGCCAGCAGTGTCAGGGTCAACTATGGCTACACCTTC.

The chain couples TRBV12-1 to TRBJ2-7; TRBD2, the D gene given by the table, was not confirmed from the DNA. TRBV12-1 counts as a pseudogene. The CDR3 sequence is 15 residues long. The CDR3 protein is CASSFVDSALGEQYV. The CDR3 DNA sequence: TGTGCCAGCAGCTTTGTCGACAGTGCCCTCGGGGAGCAGTACGTC.

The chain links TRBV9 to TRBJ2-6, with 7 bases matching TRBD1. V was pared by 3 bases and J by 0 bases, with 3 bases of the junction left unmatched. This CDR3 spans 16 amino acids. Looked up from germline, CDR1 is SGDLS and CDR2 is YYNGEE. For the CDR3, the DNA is TGTGCCAGCAGCGAGCACAGGGGCTCTGGGGCCAACGTCCTGACTTTC. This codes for CASSEHRGSGANVLTF.

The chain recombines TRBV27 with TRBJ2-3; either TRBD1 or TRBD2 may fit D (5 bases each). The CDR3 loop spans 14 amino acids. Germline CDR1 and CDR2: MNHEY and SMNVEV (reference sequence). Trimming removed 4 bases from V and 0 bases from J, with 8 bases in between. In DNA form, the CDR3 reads TGTGCCAGCAGTTGGGGGTCTAGCACAGATACGCAGTATTTT. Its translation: CASSWGSSTDTQYF.

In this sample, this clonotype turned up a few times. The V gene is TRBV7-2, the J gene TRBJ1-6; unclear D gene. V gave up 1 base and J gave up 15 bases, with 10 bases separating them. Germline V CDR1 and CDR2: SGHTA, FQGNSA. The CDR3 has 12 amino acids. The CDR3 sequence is CASSLGFQDLHF. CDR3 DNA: TGTGCCAGCAGCTTAGGATTCCAAGACCTCCACTTT.

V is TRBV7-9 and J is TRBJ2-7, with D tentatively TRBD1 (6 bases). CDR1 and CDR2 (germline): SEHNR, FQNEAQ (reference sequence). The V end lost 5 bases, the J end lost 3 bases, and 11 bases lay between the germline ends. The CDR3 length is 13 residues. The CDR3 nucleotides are TGTGCCAGCAGCGGAGAGGGGGTCTACGAGCAGTACGTC. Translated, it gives CASSGEGVYEQYV.

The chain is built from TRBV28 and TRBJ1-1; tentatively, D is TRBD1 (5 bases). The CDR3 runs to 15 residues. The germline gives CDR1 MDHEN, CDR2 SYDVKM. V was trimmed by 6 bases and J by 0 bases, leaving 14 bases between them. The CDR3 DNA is TGTGCCAGCAGCCCGAGACAGTCAATGAACACTGAAGCTTTCTTT. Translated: CASSPRQSMNTEAFF. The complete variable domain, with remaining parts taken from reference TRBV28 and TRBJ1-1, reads DVKVTQSSRYLVKRTGEKVFLECVQDMDHENMFWYRQDPGLGLRLIYFSYDVKMKEKGDIPEGYSVSREKKERFSLILESASTNQTSMYLCASSPRQSMNTEAFFGQGTRLTVV.

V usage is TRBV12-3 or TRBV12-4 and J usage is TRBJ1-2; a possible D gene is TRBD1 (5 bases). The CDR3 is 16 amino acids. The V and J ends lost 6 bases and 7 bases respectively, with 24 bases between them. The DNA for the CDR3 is TGTGCCAGCAGCCCAGGGCCTTTCGGAGTTTTTACTGGCTACACCTTC. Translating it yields CASSPGPFGVFTGYTF.

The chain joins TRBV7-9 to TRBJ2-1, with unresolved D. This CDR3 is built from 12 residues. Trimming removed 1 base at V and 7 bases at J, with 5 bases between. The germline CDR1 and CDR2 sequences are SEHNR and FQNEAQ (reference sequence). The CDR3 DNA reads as TGTGCCAGCAGCTTAGGAGCGAATGAGCAGTTCTTC. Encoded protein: CASSLGANEQFF.

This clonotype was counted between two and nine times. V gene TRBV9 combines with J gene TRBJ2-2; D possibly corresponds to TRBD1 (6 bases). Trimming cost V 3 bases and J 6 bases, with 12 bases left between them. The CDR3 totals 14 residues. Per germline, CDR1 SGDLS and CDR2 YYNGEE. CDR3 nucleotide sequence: TGTGCCAGCAGCGGGGTCAGGGGAGCCGGGGAGCTGTTTTTT. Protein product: CASSGVRGAGELFF.

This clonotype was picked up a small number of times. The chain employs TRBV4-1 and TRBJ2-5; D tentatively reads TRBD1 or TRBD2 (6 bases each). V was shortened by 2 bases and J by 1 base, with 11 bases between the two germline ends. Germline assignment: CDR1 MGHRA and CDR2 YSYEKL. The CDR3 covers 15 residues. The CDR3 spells CASSQQGRIQETQYF. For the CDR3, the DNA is TGCGCCAGCAGCCAACAGGGGAGGATCCAAGAGACCCAGTACTTC.